These 8 T cell receptor beta chains originate from one sample sequenced in a study of human T cells and chemical hapten exposure. TCRdb redid the calling of the RACE reads with MiXCR, one entry per CDR3 protein. The sample shows around 99,000 distinct CDR3 sequences, under 15% of them seen only once. Documented time point: patch test 1, 2 weeks after DPC sensitization. Described treatment: therapeutic diphenylcyclopropenone sensitization with weekly scalp DPC. The sequencing here drew on whole blood, taken in connection with sensitization to the hapten diphenylcyclopropenone (DPC). The receptors stem from a woman aged 40 to 49 with alopecia areata. Some clones in this sample may be carry-over from other donors' samples.

This clonotype was seen repeatedly, ten times or more. This CDR3 reads CAIMFRTWSEDLSPYEQYF. Here the CDR3 DNA reads TGCGCCATTATGTTTCGGACATGGTCCGAGGACTTATCCCCCTACGAGCAGTACTTC. The genes are TRBV23-1 and TRBJ2-7; D is perhaps TRBD1 or TRBD2 (5 bases each). TRBV23-1 has ORF status, its function being uncertain. CDR3 length equals 19 residues. V lost 10 bases and J lost 2, with 33 bases in between.

This clonotype was seen a handful of times. This rearrangement joins TRBV4-2 to TRBJ2-4, with 12 bases fitting TRBD2. The CDR3 length is 16 residues. V shed 1 base and J 14 bases; nucleotides not matched to a gene: 12. Germline lookup yields CDR1 LGHNA and CDR2 YNFKEQ. The CDR3 region has the DNA TGTGCCAGCAGCCAAGTCTTCGGACTAGCGGGGCTTGTTAAGTACTTC. Encoded protein: CASSQVFGLAGLVKYF.

The chain links TRBV20-1 to TRBJ2-3; the match to TRBD2 covers 14 bases. The CDR3 contains 16 residues. J gave up 6 bases and V 5 bases, and 10 bases lay outside the gene matches. Germline V gives CDR1 DFQATT, CDR2 SNEGSKA (reference sequence). The CDR3: CSAGLTSGRAPDTQYF. DNA for the CDR3: TGCAGTGCTGGTCTGACTAGCGGGAGGGCCCCGGATACGCAGTATTTT.

This clonotype was observed a handful of times. The gene calls are TRBV5-1 and TRBJ2-1, with TRBD1 matching 7 bases. The CDR3 is 15 amino acids. V was clipped by 5 bases and J by 4 bases; unmatched bases: 9. CDR1 and CDR2 from the germline V gene are SGHRS and YFSETQ. CDR3 amino acids: CASRSAGTEYNEQFF. Here the CDR3 DNA reads TGCGCCAGCAGATCGGCAGGGACAGAGTACAATGAGCAGTTCTTC.

The V gene is TRBV5-4, the J gene TRBJ1-4; 10 bases agree with TRBD1. The germline CDR1 and CDR2 sequences are SGHNT and YYREEE (reference sequence). Losses at the gene ends were 4 bases for V and 6 bases for J; bases not matched to a gene: 9. The CDR3 covers 16 residues. CDR3 sequence: CASSAGPGQGHEKLFF. The CDR3 nucleotides are TGTGCCAGCAGCGCAGGACCGGGACAGGGGCATGAAAAACTGTTTTTT.

The chain links TRBV5-1 to TRBJ2-1, with 15 nucleotides matching TRBD2. CDR1 and CDR2 (germline): SGHRS, YFSETQ. The V gene end was trimmed by 4 bases and the J gene end by 7 bases; junction bases not matched to a gene: 9. The CDR3 consists of 17 residues. In DNA form, the CDR3 reads TGCGCCAGCAGCCAAGGACTAGCGGGAGGGATTAGTAATGAGCAGTTCTTC. Amino acids: CASSQGLAGGISNEQFF.

The rearrangement joins TRBV20-1 to TRBJ2-1, with 9 bases fitting TRBD2. This CDR3 spans 13 amino acids. In germline, CDR1 is DFQATT, CDR2 SNEGSKA (reference sequence). Trimming at V came to 8 bases and at J to 8 bases, leaving 10 bases not matched to a gene. CDR3 protein: CSCEGLAKHEQFF. The CDR3 nucleotides are TGCAGTTGTGAAGGACTAGCGAAGCATGAGCAGTTCTTC.

The table lists this clonotype with a few counts. V and J are TRBV6-2 or TRBV6-3 and TRBJ1-1; TRBD1 is a possible D gene (6 bases). The CDR3 runs to 14 residues. Per the germline V gene, CDR1 is MNHEY and CDR2 is SVGEGT. The V gene lost 8 bases and the J gene lost 1 base, with 14 bases spanning the gap. The CDR3 nucleotides read TGTGCCAGCGTCTCCCCGACAGGGAACACTGAAGCTTTCTTT. Amino acid sequence: CASVSPTGNTEAFF.